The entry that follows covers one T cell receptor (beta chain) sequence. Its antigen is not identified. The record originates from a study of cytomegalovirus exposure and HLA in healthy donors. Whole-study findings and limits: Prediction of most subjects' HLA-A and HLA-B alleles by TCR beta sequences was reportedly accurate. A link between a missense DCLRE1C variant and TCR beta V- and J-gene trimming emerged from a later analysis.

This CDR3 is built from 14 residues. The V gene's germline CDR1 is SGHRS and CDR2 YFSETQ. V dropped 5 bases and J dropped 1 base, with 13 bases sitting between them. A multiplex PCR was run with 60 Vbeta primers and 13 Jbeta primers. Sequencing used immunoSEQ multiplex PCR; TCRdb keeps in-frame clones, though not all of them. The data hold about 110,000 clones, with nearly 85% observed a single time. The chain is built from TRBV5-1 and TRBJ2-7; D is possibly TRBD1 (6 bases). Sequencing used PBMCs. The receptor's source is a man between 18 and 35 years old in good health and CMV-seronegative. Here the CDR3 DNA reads TGCGCCAGCAGTCAGGACAGAGGTTCCTACGAGCAGTACTTC. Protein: CASSQDRGSYEQYF. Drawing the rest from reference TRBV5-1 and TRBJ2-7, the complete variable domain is KAGVTQTPRYLIKTRGQQVTLSCSPISGHRSVSWYQQTPGQGLQFLFEYFSETQRNKGNFPGRFSGRQFSNSRSEMNVSTLELGDSALYLCASSQDRGSYEQYFGPGTRLTVT.